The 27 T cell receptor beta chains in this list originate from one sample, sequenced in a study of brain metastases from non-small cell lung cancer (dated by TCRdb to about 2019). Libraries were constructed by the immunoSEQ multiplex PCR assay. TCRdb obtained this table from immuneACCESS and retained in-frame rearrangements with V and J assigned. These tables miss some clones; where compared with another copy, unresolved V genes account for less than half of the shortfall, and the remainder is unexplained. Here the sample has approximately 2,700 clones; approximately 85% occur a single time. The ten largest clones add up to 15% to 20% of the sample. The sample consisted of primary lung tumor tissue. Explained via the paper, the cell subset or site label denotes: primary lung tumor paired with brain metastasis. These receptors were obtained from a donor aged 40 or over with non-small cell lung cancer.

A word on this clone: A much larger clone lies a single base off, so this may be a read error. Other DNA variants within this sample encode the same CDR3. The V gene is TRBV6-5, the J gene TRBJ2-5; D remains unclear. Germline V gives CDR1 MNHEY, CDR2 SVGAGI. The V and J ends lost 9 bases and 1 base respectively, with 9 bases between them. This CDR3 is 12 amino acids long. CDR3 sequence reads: CASKGLQETQYF. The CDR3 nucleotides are TGTGCCAGTAAGGGCCTCCAAGAGACCCAGTACTTC.

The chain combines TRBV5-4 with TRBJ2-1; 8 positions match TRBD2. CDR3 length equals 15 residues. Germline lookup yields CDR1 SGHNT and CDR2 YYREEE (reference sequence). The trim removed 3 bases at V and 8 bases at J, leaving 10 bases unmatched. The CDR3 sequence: CASSSPGGLVDEQFF. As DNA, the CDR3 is TGTGCCAGCAGCTCCCCGGGGGGGCTTGTCGATGAGCAGTTCTTC.

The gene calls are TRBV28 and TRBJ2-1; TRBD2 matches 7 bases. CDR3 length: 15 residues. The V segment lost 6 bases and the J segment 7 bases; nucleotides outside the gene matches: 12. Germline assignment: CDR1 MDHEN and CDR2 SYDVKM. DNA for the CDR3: TGTGCCAGCAGCCAACCCGGGGGGAGACGAAATGAGCAGTTCTTC. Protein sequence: CASSQPGGRRNEQFF.

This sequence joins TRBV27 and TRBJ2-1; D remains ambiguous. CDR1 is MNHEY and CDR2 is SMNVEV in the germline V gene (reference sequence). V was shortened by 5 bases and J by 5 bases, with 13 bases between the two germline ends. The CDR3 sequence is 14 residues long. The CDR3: CASSPPMIDNEQFF. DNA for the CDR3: TGTGCCAGCAGTCCGCCTATGATCGACAATGAGCAGTTCTTC.

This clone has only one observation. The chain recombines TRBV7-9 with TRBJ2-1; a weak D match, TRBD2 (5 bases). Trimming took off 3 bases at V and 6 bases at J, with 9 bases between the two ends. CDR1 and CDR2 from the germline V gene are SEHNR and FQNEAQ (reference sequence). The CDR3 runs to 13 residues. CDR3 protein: CASSFGLGNEQFF. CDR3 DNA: TGTGCCAGCAGCTTTGGACTCGGCAATGAGCAGTTCTTC.

Here the CDR3 DNA reads TGTGCCAGCAGTGGACAGGGGTGGGAGCAGTACTTC. Its protein is CASSGQGWEQYF. V usage is TRBV28 and J usage is TRBJ2-7; TRBD1 matches 9 bases. After removal of 5 bases from V and 7 bases from J, the junction contained 3 bases not matched to a gene. This CDR3 region has 12 residues. Germline V gene sequence: CDR1 MDHEN, CDR2 SYDVKM.

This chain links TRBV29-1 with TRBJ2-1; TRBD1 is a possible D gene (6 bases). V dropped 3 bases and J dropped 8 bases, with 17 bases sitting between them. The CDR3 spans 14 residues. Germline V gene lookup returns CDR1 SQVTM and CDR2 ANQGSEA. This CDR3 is CSVDLYFRGDEQFF. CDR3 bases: TGCAGCGTTGATTTATACTTCAGGGGCGATGAGCAGTTCTTC.

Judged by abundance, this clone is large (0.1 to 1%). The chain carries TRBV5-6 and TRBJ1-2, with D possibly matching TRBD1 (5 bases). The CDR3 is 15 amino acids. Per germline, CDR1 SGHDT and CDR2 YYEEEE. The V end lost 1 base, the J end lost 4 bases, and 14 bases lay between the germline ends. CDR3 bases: TGTGCCAGCAGCTTGAGAGGGGCAAGGGGCTATGGCTACACCTTC. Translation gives CASSLRGARGYGYTF.

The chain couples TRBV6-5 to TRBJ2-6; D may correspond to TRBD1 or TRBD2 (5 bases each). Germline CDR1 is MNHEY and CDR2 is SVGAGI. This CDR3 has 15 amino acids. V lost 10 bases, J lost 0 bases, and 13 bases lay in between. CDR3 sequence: CAIRDVRSGANVLTF. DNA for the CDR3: TGTGCCATCCGGGACGTCCGCTCTGGGGCCAACGTCCTGACTTTC.

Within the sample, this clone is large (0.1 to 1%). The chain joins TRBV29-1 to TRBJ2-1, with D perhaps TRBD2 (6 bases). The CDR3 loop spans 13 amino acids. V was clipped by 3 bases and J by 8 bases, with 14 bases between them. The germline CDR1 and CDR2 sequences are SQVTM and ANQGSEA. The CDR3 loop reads CSVDPYLADEQFF. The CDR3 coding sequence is TGCAGCGTTGATCCTTATTTAGCGGATGAGCAGTTCTTC.

The CDR3 sequence is CASSFSDSRNTIYF. The CDR3 coding sequence is TGTGCCAGCAGCTTCAGTGACAGCCGAAACACCATATATTTT. The chain is built from TRBV7-2 and TRBJ1-3, with TRBD1 as a possible D gene (5 bases). The CDR3 sequence is 14 residues long. The V and J ends lost 3 bases and 5 bases respectively, with 11 bases between them. CDR1 and CDR2 from the germline V gene are SGHTA and FQGNSA.

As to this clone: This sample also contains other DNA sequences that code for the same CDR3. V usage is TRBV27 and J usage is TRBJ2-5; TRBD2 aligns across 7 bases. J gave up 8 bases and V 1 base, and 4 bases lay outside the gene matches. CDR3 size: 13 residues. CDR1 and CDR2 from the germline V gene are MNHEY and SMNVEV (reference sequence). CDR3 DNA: TGTGCCAGCAGTTTATGGGGGGGGGAAACCCAGTACTTC. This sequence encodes CASSLWGGETQYF.

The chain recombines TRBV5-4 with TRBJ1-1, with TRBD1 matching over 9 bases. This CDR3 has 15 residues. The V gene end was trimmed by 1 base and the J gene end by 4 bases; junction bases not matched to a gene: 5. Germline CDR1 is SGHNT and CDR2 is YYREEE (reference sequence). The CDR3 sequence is CASSLNRGLGTEAFF. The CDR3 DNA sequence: TGTGCCAGCAGCTTGAACAGGGGGCTGGGCACTGAAGCTTTCTTT.

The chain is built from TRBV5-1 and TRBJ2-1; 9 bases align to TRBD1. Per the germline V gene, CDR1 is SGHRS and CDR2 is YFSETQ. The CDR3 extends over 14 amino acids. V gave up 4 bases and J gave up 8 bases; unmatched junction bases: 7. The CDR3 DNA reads TGCGCCAGCAGCCCCCGGACAGGGGTCCATGAGCAGTTCTTC. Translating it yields CASSPRTGVHEQFF.

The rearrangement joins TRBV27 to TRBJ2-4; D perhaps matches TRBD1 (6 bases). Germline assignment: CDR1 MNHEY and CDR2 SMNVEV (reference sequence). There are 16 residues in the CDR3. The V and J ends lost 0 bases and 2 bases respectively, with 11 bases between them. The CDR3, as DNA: TGTGCCAGCAGTTTATCGTTGGACAGTTCCAAAAACATTCAGTACTTC. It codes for CASSLSLDSSKNIQYF.

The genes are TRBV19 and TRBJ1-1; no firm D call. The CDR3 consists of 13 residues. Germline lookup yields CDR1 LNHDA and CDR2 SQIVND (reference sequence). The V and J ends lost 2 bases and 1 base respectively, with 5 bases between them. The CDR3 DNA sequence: TGTGCCAGTAGTATATCCGAGAACACTGAAGCTTTCTTT. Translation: CASSISENTEAFF.

The CDR3 bases are TGTGCCAGCAGCTTGGGTTGGCTAGCGGGACACTCCTACGAGCAGTACTTC. Its protein product is CASSLGWLAGHSYEQYF. V gene TRBV5-4 combines with J gene TRBJ2-7; TRBD2 aligns across 9 bases. V shed 0 bases and J 0 bases; nucleotides not matched to a gene: 7. Germline V lookup: CDR1 SGHNT, CDR2 YYREEE (reference sequence). This CDR3 has 17 residues. Full variable domain (rest looked up from reference TRBV5-4 and TRBJ2-7): ETGVTQSPTHLIKTRGQQVTLRCSSQSGHNTVSWYQQALGQGPQFIFQYYREEENGRGNFPPRFSGLQFPNYSSELNVNALELDDSALYLCASSLGWLAGHSYEQYFGPGTRLTVT.

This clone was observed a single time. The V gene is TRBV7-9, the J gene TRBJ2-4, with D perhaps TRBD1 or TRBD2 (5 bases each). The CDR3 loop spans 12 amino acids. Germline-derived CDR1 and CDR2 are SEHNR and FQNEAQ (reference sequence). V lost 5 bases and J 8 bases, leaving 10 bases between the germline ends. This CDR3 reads CASSPLGDIQYF. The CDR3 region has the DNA TGTGCCAGCAGCCCTCTGGGGGACATTCAGTACTTC.

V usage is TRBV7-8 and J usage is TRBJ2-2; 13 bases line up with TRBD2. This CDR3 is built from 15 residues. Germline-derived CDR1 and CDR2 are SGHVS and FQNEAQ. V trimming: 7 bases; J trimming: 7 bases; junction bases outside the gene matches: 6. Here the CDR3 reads CASTRTSGSGGELFF. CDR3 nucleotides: TGTGCCAGCACTCGGACTAGCGGGAGTGGCGGGGAGCTGTTTTTT.

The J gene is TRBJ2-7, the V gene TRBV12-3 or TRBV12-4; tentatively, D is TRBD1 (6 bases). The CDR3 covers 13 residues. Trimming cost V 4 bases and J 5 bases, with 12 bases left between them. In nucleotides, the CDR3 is TGTGCCAGCAGTTCTTTTACAGGGAACGAGCAGTACTTC. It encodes CASSSFTGNEQYF.

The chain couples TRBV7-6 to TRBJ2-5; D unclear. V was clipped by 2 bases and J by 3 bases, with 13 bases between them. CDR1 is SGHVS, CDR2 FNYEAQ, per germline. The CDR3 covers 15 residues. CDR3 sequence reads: CASSLTHDHKETQYF. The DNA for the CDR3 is TGTGCCAGCAGCTTAACACATGACCATAAAGAGACCCAGTACTTC.

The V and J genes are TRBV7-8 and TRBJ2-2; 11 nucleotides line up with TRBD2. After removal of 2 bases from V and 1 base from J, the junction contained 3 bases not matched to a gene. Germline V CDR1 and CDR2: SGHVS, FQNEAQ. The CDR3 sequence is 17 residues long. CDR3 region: CASSLRLAGGNTGELFF. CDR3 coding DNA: TGTGCCAGCAGCTTAAGGCTAGCGGGAGGGAACACCGGGGAGCTGTTTTTT. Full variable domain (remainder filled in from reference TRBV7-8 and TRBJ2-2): GAGVSQSPRYKVAKRGQDVALRCDPISGHVSLFWYQQALGQGPEFLTYFQNEAQLDKSGLPSDRFFAERPEGSVSTLKIQRTQQEDSAVYLCASSLRLAGGNTGELFFGEGSRLTVL.

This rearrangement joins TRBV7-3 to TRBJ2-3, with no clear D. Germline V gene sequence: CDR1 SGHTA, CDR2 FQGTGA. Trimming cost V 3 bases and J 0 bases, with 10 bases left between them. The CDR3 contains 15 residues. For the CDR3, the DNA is TGTGCCAGCAGCTTGGGCGTAGGTAGCACAGATACGCAGTATTTT. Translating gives CASSLGVGSTDTQYF.

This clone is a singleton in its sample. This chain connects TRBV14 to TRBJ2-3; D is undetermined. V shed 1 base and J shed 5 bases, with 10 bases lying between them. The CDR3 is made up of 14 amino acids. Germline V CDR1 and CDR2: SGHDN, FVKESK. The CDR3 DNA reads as TGTGCCAGCAGCCAAGCGCAACGCCTAGATACGCAGTATTTT. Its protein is CASSQAQRLDTQYF.

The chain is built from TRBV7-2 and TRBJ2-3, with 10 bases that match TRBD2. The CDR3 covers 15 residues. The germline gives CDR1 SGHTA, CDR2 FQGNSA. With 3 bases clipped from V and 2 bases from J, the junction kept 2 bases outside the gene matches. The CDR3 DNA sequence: TGTGCCAGCAGCTTCACTAGCGGGAACACAGATACGCAGTATTTT. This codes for CASSFTSGNTDTQYF.

The CDR3 reads CATSDLVSGRVEQFF. CDR3 in DNA: TGTGCCACCAGTGATTTGGTTAGCGGGAGGGTCGAGCAGTTCTTC. The chain employs TRBV24-1 and TRBJ2-1; 11 bases align to TRBD2. CDR3 length: 15 residues. The junction had 4 bases not matched to a gene; V was cut back by 0 bases and J by 10 bases. Germline CDR1 and CDR2: KGHDR and SFDVKD.

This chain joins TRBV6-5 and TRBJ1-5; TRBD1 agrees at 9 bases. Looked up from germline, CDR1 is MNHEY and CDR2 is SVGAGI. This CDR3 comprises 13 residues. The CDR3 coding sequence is TGTGGCGTCACAGGGGGCGCGGATCAGCCCCAGCATTTT. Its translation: CGVTGGADQPQHF.